Presented here are 3 T cell receptor beta chains from one specimen sequenced in a study of vaccination and CD4 T cells after COVID-19. Time point reported: late sampling 161 to 241 days after vaccination in a few convalescent patients. TCRdb used MiXCR to reprocess the PCR reads, holding one entry per CDR3 protein. The sample lists around 37,000 distinct CDR3 sequences, 36% seen once, with approximately 5% in the top ten. The sample was CD4+ T cells from blood, taken about 7 months after SARS-CoV-2 vaccination. These receptors were taken from a human donor who had recovered from COVID-19.

The V and J genes are TRBV20-1 and TRBJ1-3, with D unclear. Trimming shortened V by 6 bases and J by 0 bases, and 15 bases separated the two germline ends. Germline V gene data show CDR1 as DFQATT and CDR2 as SNEGSKA (reference sequence). CDR3 size: 15 residues. CDR3 region: CSAEYPQPSGNTIYF. The DNA for the CDR3 is TGCAGTGCAGAATATCCCCAGCCCTCTGGAAACACCATATATTTT.

The V gene is TRBV25-1, the J gene TRBJ1-1; a weak D match, TRBD1 (6 bases). Germline V gene lookup returns CDR1 MGHDK and CDR2 SYGVNS. The CDR3 is 15 residues long. Trimming shortened V by 3 bases and J by 1 base, and 12 bases separated the two germline ends. The CDR3 nucleotides are TGTGCCAGCAGTGATCTTGCACAGGGGAACACTGAAGCTTTCTTT. Translating gives CASSDLAQGNTEAFF.

In regard to this clonotype: This is likely a read error, given that the CDR3 carries no conserved phenylalanine or tryptophan at its end. The chain is built from TRBV7-3 and TRBJ2-1, with D uncertain. Germline CDR1 and CDR2: SGHTA and FQGTGA. CDR3 size: 15 residues. V shed 3 bases and J shed 0 bases, with 9 bases lying between them. CDR3 in DNA: TGTGCCAGCAGCTTTGACGGCAACTCCTACAATGAGCAGTTCCTC. Its translation: CASSFDGNSYNEQFL.